Below, 28 T cell receptor beta chains from the same sample are listed, as sequenced in a study of T cells in tumors and immune-related adverse events. Only in-frame clones appear in the TCRdb table, and some are missing; sequencing was by immunoSEQ multiplex PCR. This table has 20,000 to 25,000 clones, approximately 90% appearing once. The sequencing used lymph node tissue, collected from a patient treated with anti-PD-1 therapy. The receptors here all came from a female donor with metastatic renal cell carcinoma.

The chain couples TRBV27 to TRBJ2-1; 11 bases map to TRBD2. The J segment lost 8 bases and the V segment lost 8 bases, leaving 8 bases of the junction unmatched. The V gene's germline CDR1 is MNHEY and CDR2 SMNVEV (reference sequence). The length of the CDR3 is 14 residues. CDR3 sequence: CASLGTSGGDEQFF. The DNA for the CDR3 is TGTGCCAGCCTTGGGACTAGCGGAGGCGATGAGCAGTTCTTC.

The chain joins TRBV7-9 to TRBJ1-4; 7 nucleotides match TRBD1. Per the germline V gene, CDR1 is SEHNR and CDR2 is FQNEAQ (reference sequence). This CDR3 contains 16 residues. V was pared by 5 bases and J by 4 bases, with 10 bases of the junction left unmatched. The CDR3 nucleotides are TGTGCCAGCAGCACTGTGGGACAGCAGTATAATGAAAAACTGTTTTTT. Encoded protein: CASSTVGQQYNEKLFF.

The rearrangement joins TRBV7-2 to TRBJ2-7, with 10 positions matching TRBD1. Germline CDR1 reads SGHTA; CDR2 reads FQGNSA. Germline trimming cut 10 bases from V and 6 bases from J; bases unmatched to any gene: 9. This CDR3 has 13 amino acids. In DNA, the CDR3 is TGTGCCACAGCGGGTTGGACAGGGGGCGAGCAGTACTTC. It codes for CATAGWTGGEQYF.

This clone was seen only a few times. This rearrangement joins TRBV7-9 to TRBJ2-3; D ambiguous. Germline V gene sequence: CDR1 SEHNR, CDR2 FQNEAQ (reference sequence). The CDR3 totals 13 residues. The V gene lost 1 base and the J gene lost 8 bases, with 10 bases spanning the gap. This CDR3 is CASSLEGIGTQYF. CDR3 nucleotide sequence: TGTGCCAGCAGCTTAGAGGGCATTGGTACGCAGTATTTT.

This chain links TRBV29-1 with TRBJ1-2; 9 bases line up with TRBD1. The CDR3 totals 12 residues. Germline V lookup: CDR1 SQVTM, CDR2 ANQGSEA. V shed 6 bases and J 5 bases; nucleotides not matched to a gene: 4. The CDR3 spells CSVADRGYGYTF. DNA of the CDR3: TGCAGCGTAGCGGACAGGGGATATGGCTACACCTTC.

In its sample, this clone was seen once. The chain recombines TRBV6-1 with TRBJ1-1, with 7 bases aligning to TRBD1. Germline CDR1 MNHNS, CDR2 SASEGT. The trim removed 2 bases at V and 4 bases at J, leaving 4 bases unmatched. The CDR3 spans 14 residues. The CDR3 bases are TGTGCCAGCAGTGAACTACAGGGGACCACTGAAGCTTTCTTT. Its protein is CASSELQGTTEAFF.

The rearrangement links TRBV7-2 to TRBJ2-7; 7 bases map to TRBD1. With V trimmed by 5 bases and J by 8 bases, 15 bases remained unmatched. Germline-derived CDR1 and CDR2 are SGHTA and FQGNSA. CDR3 size: 15 residues. The CDR3 DNA sequence: TGTGCCAGCAGCACCCTCGGGACAGCACTTATGCAGCAGTACTTC. It is translated as CASSTLGTALMQQYF.

The CDR3 nucleotides read TGTGCCAGCTCATCGGACAGAGGTGACCACAATGAGCAGTTCTTC. Translating it yields CASSSDRGDHNEQFF. The chain uses TRBV18 and TRBJ2-1; tentatively, D is TRBD1 (6 bases). The CDR3 has 15 amino acids. The ends were cut back, 5 bases at V and 5 bases at J, with 16 bases in the middle. Germline V gene lookup returns CDR1 KGHSH and CDR2 LQKENI.

The rearrangement uses TRBV7-2 and TRBJ1-6, with TRBD1 matching over 7 bases. The CDR3 loop spans 15 amino acids. CDR1 is SGHTA, CDR2 FQGNSA, per germline. Germline trimming cut 1 base from V and 8 bases from J; bases unmatched to any gene: 5. The CDR3 protein is CASSLDRGSDSPLHF. The CDR3 DNA follows: TGTGCCAGCAGCTTAGACAGGGGAAGTGATTCACCCCTCCACTTT.

There are a few counts of this clone. Its ends do not fully match the called genes, so a read error is possible. The rearrangement joins TRBV2 to TRBJ2-7; D possibly corresponds to TRBD2 (5 bases). Germline V lookup: CDR1 SNHLY, CDR2 FYNNEI. CDR3 length equals 11 residues. The CDR3 bases are TGTGCCAGCAGCCCGGGGTCGGCTGGTTTCTTC. Amino acid sequence: CASSPGSAGFF.

The chain carries TRBV6-5 and TRBJ2-3; D not resolved. Germline V gene lookup returns CDR1 MNHEY and CDR2 SVGAGI. The germline V and J ends were trimmed by 6 bases and 10 bases, with 20 bases remaining between them. This CDR3 region has 14 residues. The CDR3 reads CASRNRPHGHSQYF. The CDR3 nucleotides read TGTGCCAGCAGGAACCGCCCACATGGGCACTCGCAGTATTTT.

The V gene is TRBV6-6, the J gene TRBJ2-2; the match to TRBD1 covers 7 bases. The CDR3 totals 14 residues. V trimming: 4 bases; J trimming: 1 base; junction bases outside the gene matches: 0. Germline loops: CDR1 MNHNY, CDR2 SVGAGI (reference sequence). The CDR3 is CASSWTGNTGELFF. CDR3 bases: TGTGCCAGCAGTTGGACAGGGAACACCGGGGAGCTGTTTTTT.

As DNA, the CDR3 is TGTGCCAGCAGTTCGAACCGGGACAGGGAGGTGCGTAACTATGGCTACACCTTC. Its translation: CASSSNRDREVRNYGYTF. The chain uses TRBV27 and TRBJ1-2, with 9 positions matching TRBD1. Trimming cost V 4 bases and J 1 base; bases outside gene matches: 13. Looked up from germline, CDR1 is MNHEY and CDR2 is SMNVEV (reference sequence). The CDR3 totals 18 residues.

The rearrangement uses TRBV7-9 and TRBJ1-2, with 8 bases that match TRBD1. Trimming removed 5 bases from V and 4 bases from J; junction bases left unmatched: 9. The germline gives CDR1 SEHNR, CDR2 FQNEAQ (reference sequence). CDR3 length: 15 amino acids. CDR3: CASSTSDRVFYGYTF. The DNA of the CDR3 is TGTGCCAGCAGCACTTCGGACAGGGTCTTCTATGGCTACACCTTC.

The genes are TRBV9 and TRBJ2-1; D may be TRBD1 or TRBD2 (5 bases each). CDR1 is SGDLS, CDR2 YYNGEE, per germline. Trimming left V 0 bases short and J 0 bases short, with 10 bases between. The CDR3 extends over 16 amino acids. The CDR3 DNA reads TGTGCCAGCAGCGTAGCGGGGCCGAGCTCCTACAATGAGCAGTTCTTC. Translation: CASSVAGPSSYNEQFF.

The gene calls are TRBV5-6 and TRBJ2-2; 11 bases fit TRBD2. CDR1 is SGHDT, CDR2 YYEEEE, per germline. This CDR3 comprises 16 residues. V lost 2 bases and J lost 5; bases outside the gene matches: 5. The CDR3 sequence: CASSFLAGGPTGELFF. CDR3 nucleotides: TGTGCCAGCAGCTTCTTAGCGGGGGGGCCAACCGGGGAGCTGTTTTTT.

The chain has TRBV5-4 and TRBJ2-2, with D tentatively TRBD1 or TRBD2 (6 bases each). Looked up from germline, CDR1 is SGHNT and CDR2 is YYREEE (reference sequence). The CDR3 has 19 amino acids. V was trimmed by 5 bases and J by 0 bases, leaving 23 bases between them. CDR3 region: CASRPGWGAPSPNTGELFF. The CDR3 DNA follows: TGTGCCAGCAGACCGGGATGGGGGGCCCCATCACCGAACACCGGGGAGCTGTTTTTT.

The chain joins TRBV18 to TRBJ2-3, with TRBD1 as a possible D gene (6 bases). The CDR3 is 15 residues long. The V end was cut by 2 bases, the J end by 0 bases, with 9 bases between. Germline V gene data show CDR1 as KGHSH and CDR2 as LQKENI. The CDR3, as DNA: TGTGCCAGCTCACCAGCACAGGGCAGCACAGATACGCAGTATTTT. Translation: CASSPAQGSTDTQYF.

This chain uses TRBV4-1 with TRBJ2-5, with 10 nucleotides matching TRBD2. There are 19 residues in the CDR3. J lost 5 bases, V lost 4 bases, and 19 bases had no gene match. Germline V gene sequence: CDR1 MGHRA, CDR2 YSYEKL. The CDR3, as DNA: TGCGCCAGCAGCCGGAACAGCGGGGGGGCCTTTATTCAGACGGAGACCCAGTACTTC. Translating it yields CASSRNSGGAFIQTETQYF.

This clone was seen more than once but under ten times. The gene calls are TRBV5-1 and TRBJ1-6, with 10 nucleotides matching TRBD1. Germline CDR1 is SGHRS and CDR2 is YFSETQ. J was trimmed by 10 bases and V by 0 bases; bases with no gene match: 4. The CDR3 is 15 residues long. For the CDR3, the DNA is TGCGCCAGCAGCTTGGGACAGGGGGCAAGATCACCCCTCCACTTT. Its protein is CASSLGQGARSPLHF.

This clone was recorded only once. The chain is built from TRBV5-8 and TRBJ2-3, with TRBD2 identical over 9 bases. J was trimmed by 4 bases and V by 2 bases; bases with no gene match: 5. Germline CDR1 SGHTS, CDR2 YDEGEE. The CDR3 runs 15 residues. The CDR3 DNA follows: TGTGCCAGCAGCTTCTCGCGGGGGGGCTCAGATACGCAGTATTTT. Translation gives CASSFSRGGSDTQYF.

CDR3 in DNA: TGTGCCAGCAGCCAAGGACTAGCGGGAGAGGAGGAGCAGTACTTC. This codes for CASSQGLAGEEEQYF. This rearrangement joins TRBV9 to TRBJ2-7; 13 bases align to TRBD2. V lost 4 bases and J lost 7; bases outside the gene matches: 8. In germline, CDR1 is SGDLS, CDR2 YYNGEE. The CDR3 length is 15 residues.

This chain links TRBV20-1 with TRBJ1-1; no clear D. The V end lost 8 bases, the J end lost 3 bases, and 7 bases lay between the germline ends. The CDR3 is made up of 10 amino acids. Germline-derived CDR1 and CDR2 are DFQATT and SNEGSKA (reference sequence). CDR3: CSPGDTEAFF. The CDR3 DNA is TGCAGTCCCGGAGACACTGAAGCTTTCTTT.

The chain has TRBV7-6 and TRBJ2-2; the match to TRBD1 covers 8 bases. CDR1 is SGHVS and CDR2 is FNYEAQ in the germline V gene. Unmatched junction bases numbered 17, after V lost 5 bases and J lost 6 bases. The CDR3 consists of 18 residues. DNA for the CDR3: TGTGCCAGCAGCCCAACGTTTTCCCTGGACAGGGCTCCCGGGGAGCTGTTTTTT. It yields the protein CASSPTFSLDRAPGELFF.

J is TRBJ2-1 and V is TRBV7-9; D unclear. This CDR3 spans 11 amino acids. Trimming left V 1 base short and J 10 bases short, with 5 bases between. Germline CDR1 and CDR2: SEHNR and FQNEAQ (reference sequence). The CDR3 loop reads CASSLDWEQFF. The CDR3 DNA is TGTGCCAGCAGCTTAGATTGGGAGCAGTTCTTC.

V and J are TRBV28 and TRBJ1-2, with no clear D. The CDR3 is made up of 12 amino acids. Trimming shortened V by 6 bases and J by 2 bases, and 7 bases separated the two germline ends. CDR1 and CDR2 from the germline V gene are MDHEN and SYDVKM. This chain's CDR3 is CASRLMNYGYTF. In nucleotides, the CDR3 is TGTGCCAGCAGGCTGATGAACTATGGCTACACCTTC.

The V and J genes are TRBV6-6 and TRBJ1-5, with D unresolved. Per germline, CDR1 MNHNY and CDR2 SVGAGI (reference sequence). The CDR3 is 11 residues long. Deletions cut 5 bases from V and 6 bases from J, with 5 bases between. The CDR3 loop reads CASSGVQPQHF. In DNA form, the CDR3 reads TGTGCCAGCAGTGGAGTTCAGCCCCAGCATTTT.

J is TRBJ1-5 and V is TRBV6-6; D is uncertain. The V gene's germline CDR1 is MNHNY and CDR2 SVGAGI (reference sequence). This CDR3 contains 14 residues. V shed 7 bases and J shed 6 bases, with 16 bases lying between them. The CDR3 reads CASTPGGRGQPQHF. CDR3 coding DNA: TGTGCCAGCACTCCGGGTGGCCGCGGTCAGCCCCAGCATTTT.